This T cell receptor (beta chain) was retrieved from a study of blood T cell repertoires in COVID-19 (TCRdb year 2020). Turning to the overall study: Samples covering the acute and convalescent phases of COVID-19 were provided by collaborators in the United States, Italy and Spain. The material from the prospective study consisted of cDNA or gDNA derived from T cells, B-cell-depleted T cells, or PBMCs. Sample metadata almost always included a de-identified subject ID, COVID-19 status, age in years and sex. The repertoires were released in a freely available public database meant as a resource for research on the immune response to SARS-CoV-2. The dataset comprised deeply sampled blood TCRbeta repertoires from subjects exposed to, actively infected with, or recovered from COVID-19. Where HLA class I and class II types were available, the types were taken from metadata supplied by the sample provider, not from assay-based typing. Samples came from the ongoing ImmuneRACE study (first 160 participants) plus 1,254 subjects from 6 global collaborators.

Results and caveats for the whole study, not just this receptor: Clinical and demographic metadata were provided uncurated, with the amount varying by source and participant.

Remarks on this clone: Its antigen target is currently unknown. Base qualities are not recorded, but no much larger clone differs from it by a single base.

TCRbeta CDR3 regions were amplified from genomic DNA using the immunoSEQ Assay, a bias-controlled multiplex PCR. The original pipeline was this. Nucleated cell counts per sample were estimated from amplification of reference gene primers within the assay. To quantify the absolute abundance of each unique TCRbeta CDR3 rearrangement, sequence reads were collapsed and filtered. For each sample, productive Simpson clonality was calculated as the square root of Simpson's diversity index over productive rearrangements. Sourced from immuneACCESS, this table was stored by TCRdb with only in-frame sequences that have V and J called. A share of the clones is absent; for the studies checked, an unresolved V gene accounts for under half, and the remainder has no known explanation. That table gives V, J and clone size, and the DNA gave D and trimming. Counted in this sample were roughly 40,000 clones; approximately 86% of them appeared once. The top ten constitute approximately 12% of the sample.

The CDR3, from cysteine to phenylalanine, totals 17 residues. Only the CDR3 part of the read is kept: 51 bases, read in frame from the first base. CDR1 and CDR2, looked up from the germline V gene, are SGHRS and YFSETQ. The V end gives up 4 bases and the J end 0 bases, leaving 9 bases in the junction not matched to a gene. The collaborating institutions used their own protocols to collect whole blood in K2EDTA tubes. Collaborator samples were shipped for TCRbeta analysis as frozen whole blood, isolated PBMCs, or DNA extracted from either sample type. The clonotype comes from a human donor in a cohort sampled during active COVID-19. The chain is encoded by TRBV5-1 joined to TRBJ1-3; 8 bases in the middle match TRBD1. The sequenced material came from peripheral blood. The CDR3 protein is CASSAGQGTSSGNTIYF. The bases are TGCGCCAGCAGCGCCGGACAGGGTACGAGCTCTGGAAACACCATATATTTT.